The TCR beta chain described here comes from a study of T-cell memory formation after mild COVID-19. As for the study in general: Clusters were largely donor specific.

This clonotype was seen a few times. The CDR3 sequence is 16 residues long. J was trimmed by 4 bases and V by 3 bases; bases with no gene match: 11. The authors produced TCR alpha and TCR beta cDNA libraries with sample barcodes and UMIs by 5'RACE using constant-segment primers. TCRdb re-called the 5' RACE reads with MiXCR, one entry per CDR3 protein. The sample yields approximately 450,000 distinct CDR3 sequences, roughly 20% seen once. Input material: PBMCs or a T cell subset sorted from them (not recorded which). The rearrangement uses TRBV12-3 or TRBV12-4 and TRBJ1-2, with 7 bases lining up with TRBD1. The sequence was collected from an adult woman who had mild COVID-19 (a few samples of this study predate the infection). Cell type and time point are not known. This chain's CDR3 is CASSLPLTGPPYGYTF. The DNA of the CDR3 is TGTGCCAGCAGTTTGCCCCTGACAGGGCCCCCCTATGGCTACACCTTC.